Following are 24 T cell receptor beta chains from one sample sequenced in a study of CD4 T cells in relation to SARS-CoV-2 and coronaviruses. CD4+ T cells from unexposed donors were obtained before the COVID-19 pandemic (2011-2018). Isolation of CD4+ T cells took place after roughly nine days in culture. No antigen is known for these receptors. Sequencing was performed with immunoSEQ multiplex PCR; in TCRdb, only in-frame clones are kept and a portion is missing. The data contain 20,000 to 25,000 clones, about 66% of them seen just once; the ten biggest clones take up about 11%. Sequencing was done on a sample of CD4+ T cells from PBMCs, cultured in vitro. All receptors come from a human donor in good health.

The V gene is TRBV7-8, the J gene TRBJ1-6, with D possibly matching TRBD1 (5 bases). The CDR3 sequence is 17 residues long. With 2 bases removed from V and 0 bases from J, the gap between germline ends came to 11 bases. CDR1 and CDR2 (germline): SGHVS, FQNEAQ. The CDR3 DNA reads TGTGCCAGCAGCTTATTTGCAGGGAGCTCCTATAATTCACCCCTCCACTTT. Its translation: CASSLFAGSSYNSPLHF.

This CDR3 is CASSLVYRETQYF. CDR3 DNA: TGTGCCAGCAGCTTAGTGTATCGAGAGACCCAGTACTTC. The chain uses TRBV7-2 and TRBJ2-5, with D unclear. This CDR3 has 13 residues. With 1 base removed from V and 4 bases from J, the gap between germline ends came to 7 bases. Germline V gives CDR1 SGHTA, CDR2 FQGNSA.

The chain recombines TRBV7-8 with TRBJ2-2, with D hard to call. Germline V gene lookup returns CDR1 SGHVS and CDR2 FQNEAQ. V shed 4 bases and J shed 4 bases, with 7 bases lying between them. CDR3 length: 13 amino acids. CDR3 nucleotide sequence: TGTGCCAGCAGCTCCACCGGCACCGGGGAGCTGTTTTTT. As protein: CASSSTGTGELFF.

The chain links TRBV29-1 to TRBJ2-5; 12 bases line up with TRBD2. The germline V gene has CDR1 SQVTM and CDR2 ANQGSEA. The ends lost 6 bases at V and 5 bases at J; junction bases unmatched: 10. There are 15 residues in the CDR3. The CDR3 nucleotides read TGCAGCGTCCCAACTAGCGGGGGGCGCGGGGAGACCCAGTACTTC. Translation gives CSVPTSGGRGETQYF.

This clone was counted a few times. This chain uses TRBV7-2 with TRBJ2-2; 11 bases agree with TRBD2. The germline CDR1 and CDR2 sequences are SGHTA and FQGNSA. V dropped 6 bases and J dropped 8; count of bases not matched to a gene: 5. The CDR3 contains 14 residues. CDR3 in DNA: TGTGCCAGCAGGACTAGCGGGGTCGGGGGGGAGCTGTTTTTT. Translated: CASRTSGVGGELFF. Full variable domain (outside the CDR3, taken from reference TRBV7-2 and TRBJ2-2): GAGVSQSPSNKVTEKGKDVELRCDPISGHTALYWYRQSLGQGLEFLIYFQGNSAPDKSGLPSDRFSAERTGGSVSTLTIQRTQQEDSAVYLCASRTSGVGGELFFGEGSRLTVL.

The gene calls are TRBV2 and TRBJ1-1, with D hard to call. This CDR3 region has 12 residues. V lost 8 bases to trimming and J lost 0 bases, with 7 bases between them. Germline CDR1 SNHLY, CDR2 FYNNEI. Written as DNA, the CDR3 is TGTGCCAGCCTCACCGTGAACACTGAAGCTTTCTTT. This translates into CASLTVNTEAFF.

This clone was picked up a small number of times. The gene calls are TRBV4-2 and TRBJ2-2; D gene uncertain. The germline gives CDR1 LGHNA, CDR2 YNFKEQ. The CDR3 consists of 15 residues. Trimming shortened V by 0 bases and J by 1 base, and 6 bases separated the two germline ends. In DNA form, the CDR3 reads TGTGCCAGCAGCCAAGAAGCACGGAACACCGGGGAGCTGTTTTTT. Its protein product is CASSQEARNTGELFF.

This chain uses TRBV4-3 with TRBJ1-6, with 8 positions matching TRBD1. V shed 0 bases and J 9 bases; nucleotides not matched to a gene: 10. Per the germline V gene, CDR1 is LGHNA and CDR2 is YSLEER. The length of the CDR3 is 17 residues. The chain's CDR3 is CASSQEYGHRGFSPLHF. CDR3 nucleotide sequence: TGCGCCAGCAGCCAAGAGTACGGGCACAGGGGGTTTTCACCCCTCCACTTT.

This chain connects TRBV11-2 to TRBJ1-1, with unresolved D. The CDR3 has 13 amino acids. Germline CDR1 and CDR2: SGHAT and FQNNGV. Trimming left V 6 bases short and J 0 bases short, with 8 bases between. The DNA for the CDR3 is TGTGCCAGCAGAAGTCAGGTGAACACTGAAGCTTTCTTT. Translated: CASRSQVNTEAFF.

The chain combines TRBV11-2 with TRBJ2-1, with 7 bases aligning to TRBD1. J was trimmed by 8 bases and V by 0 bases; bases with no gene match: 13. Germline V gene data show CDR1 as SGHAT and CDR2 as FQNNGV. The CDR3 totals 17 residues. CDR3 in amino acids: CASSLEGLIKGAYEQFF. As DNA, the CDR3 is TGTGCCAGCAGCTTAGAGGGATTGATTAAGGGGGCCTATGAGCAGTTCTTC.

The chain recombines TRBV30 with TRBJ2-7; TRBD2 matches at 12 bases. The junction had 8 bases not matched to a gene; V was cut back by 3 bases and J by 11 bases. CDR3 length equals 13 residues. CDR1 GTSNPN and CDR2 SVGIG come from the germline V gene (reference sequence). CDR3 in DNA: TGTGCCTGGAGAGATAACCTAGCGGGAGGGAAGTACTTC. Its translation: CAWRDNLAGGKYF. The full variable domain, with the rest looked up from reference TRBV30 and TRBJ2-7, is SQTIHQWPATLVQPVGSPLSLECTVEGTSNPNLYWYRQAAGRGLQLLFYSVGIGQISSEVPQNLSASRPQDRQFILSSKKLLLSDSGFYLCAWRDNLAGGKYFGPGTRLTVT.

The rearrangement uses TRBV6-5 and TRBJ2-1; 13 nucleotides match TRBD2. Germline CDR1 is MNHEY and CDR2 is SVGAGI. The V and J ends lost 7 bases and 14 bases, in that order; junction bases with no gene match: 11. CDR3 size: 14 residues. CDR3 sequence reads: CASTSGLAGIVEFF. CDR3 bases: TGTGCCAGCACATCGGGACTAGCGGGAATCGTGGAGTTCTTC.

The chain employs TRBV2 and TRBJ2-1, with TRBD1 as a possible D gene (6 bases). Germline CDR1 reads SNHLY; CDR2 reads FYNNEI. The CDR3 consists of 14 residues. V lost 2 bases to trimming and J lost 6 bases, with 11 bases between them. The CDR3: CASSEWDISNEQFF. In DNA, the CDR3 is TGTGCCAGCAGTGAATGGGACATAAGCAATGAGCAGTTCTTC.

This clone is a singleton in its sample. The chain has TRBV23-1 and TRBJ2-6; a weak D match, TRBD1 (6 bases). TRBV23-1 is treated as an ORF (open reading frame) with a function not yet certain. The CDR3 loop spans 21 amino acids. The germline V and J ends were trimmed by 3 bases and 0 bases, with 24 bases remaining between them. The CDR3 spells CASSQSSPDRLIRSGANVLTF. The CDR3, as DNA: TGCGCCAGCAGTCAGTCCTCGCCAGACAGGCTAATCCGCTCTGGGGCCAACGTCCTGACTTTC.

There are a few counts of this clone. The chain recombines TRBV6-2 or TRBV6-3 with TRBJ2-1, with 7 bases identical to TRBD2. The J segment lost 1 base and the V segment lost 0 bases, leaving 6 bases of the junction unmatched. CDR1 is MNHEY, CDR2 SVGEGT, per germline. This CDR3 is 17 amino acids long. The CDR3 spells CASSYSLLRGSYNEQFF. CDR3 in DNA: TGTGCCAGCAGTTACTCCCTGTTGCGGGGGTCCTACAATGAGCAGTTCTTC.

The CDR3 protein is CASSDGNNNEQFF. CDR3 nucleotides: TGTGCCAGCAGTGACGGGAACAATAATGAGCAGTTCTTC. This chain uses TRBV6-4 with TRBJ2-1; no clear D. This CDR3 region has 13 residues. CDR1 is MRHNA, CDR2 SNTAGT, per germline. Trimming left V 2 bases short and J 7 bases short, with 9 bases between.

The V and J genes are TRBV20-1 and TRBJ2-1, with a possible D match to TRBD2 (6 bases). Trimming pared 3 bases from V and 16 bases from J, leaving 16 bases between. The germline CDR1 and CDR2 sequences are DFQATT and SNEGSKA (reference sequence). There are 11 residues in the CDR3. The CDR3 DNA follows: TGCAGTGCTAGCTCGGGACTGTCTCAATTCTTC. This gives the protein CSASSGLSQFF.

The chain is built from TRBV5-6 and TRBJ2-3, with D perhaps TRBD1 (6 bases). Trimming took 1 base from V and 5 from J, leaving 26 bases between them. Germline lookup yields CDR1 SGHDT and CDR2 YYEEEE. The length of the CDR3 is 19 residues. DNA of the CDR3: TGTGCCAGCAGCTTGCCCATACTCAACAGGGAAAGGGTGAGAGATACGCAGTATTTT. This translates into CASSLPILNRERVRDTQYF.

CDR3 loop: CASLLQGASGLEAFF. The CDR3 region has the DNA TGTGCCAGCTTACTACAGGGGGCGAGCGGGCTTGAAGCTTTCTTT. J is TRBJ1-1 and V is TRBV18, with 9 bases aligning to TRBD1. The trim removed 7 bases at V and 7 bases at J, leaving 13 bases unmatched. The CDR3 covers 15 residues. Germline-derived CDR1 and CDR2 are KGHSH and LQKENI.

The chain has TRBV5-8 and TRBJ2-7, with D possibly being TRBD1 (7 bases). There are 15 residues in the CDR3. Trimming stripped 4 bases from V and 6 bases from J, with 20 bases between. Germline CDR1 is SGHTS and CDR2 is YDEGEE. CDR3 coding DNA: TGTGCCAGCAGCCTCCGACTACAGGGGACTGGCGAGCAGTACTTC. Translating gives CASSLRLQGTGEQYF.

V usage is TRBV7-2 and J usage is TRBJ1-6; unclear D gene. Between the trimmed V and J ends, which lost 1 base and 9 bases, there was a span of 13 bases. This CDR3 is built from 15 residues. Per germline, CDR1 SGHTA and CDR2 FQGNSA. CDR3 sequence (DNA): TGTGCCAGCAGCTTAGGAGGCGGGATCGGTTCACCCCTCCACTTT. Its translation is CASSLGGGIGSPLHF.

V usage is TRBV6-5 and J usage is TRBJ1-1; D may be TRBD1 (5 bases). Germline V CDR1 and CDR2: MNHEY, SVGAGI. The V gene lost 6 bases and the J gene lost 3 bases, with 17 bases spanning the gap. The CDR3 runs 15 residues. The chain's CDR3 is CASRIGGGLDTEAFF. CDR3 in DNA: TGTGCCAGCAGAATTGGGGGAGGGCTCGACACTGAAGCTTTCTTT.

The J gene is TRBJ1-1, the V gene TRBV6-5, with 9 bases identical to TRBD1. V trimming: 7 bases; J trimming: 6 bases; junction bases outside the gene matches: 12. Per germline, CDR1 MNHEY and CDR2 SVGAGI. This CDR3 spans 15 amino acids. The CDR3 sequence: CASNLNRGRVSEAFF. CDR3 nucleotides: TGTGCCAGCAACCTTAACAGGGGGCGCGTATCTGAAGCTTTCTTT.

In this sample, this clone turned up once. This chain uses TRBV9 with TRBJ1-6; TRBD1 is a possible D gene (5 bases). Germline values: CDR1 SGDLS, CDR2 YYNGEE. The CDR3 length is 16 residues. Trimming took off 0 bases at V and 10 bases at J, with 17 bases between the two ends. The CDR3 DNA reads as TGTGCCAGCAGCGTAGGTCCGGGACTCACGGGGTCACCCCTCCACTTT. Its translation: CASSVGPGLTGSPLHF.